This T cell receptor beta chain was recovered during a study of T cells in Graves' hyperthyroidism and ophthalmopathy. Study summary: Peripheral blood draws took place at initial diagnosis, ahead of any treatment. Notes on the study in general: Ophthalmopathy was told apart from stable hyperthyroidism by a 13 V-J model. Researchers found most expanded thyroid clonotypes above 0.001 in blood as well.

On this clonotype itself: What it binds is not known.

Ophthalmopathy cases scored 3 or more on the Clinical Activity Score and 4 or more on NOSPECS grade, with duration below 3 months. Amplification of TCR beta CDR3 regions used RNA as the template. The HTBI primer set drove a first-round RT-PCR of the TCR CDR3. TCRdb recomputed calls from the multiplex PCR reads with MiXCR, one row per CDR3 protein. The sample lists 240,000 or so distinct CDR3 sequences, 15% to 20% occurring once. The source of this sequence is a woman aged 18-29 years with Graves' ophthalmopathy. Sequenced: blood.

CDR3 sequence: CACSSGRSLGLKDEQFF. The CDR3 DNA is TGTGCCTGTTCAAGCGGGAGGAGTCTGGGGTTAAAGGATGAGCAGTTCTTC. This chain connects TRBV5-5 to TRBJ2-1, with TRBD2 matching over 9 bases. V dropped 10 bases and J dropped 8; count of bases not matched to a gene: 22. Germline V gives CDR1 SGHKS, CDR2 YYEKEE (reference sequence). CDR3 length: 17 amino acids.